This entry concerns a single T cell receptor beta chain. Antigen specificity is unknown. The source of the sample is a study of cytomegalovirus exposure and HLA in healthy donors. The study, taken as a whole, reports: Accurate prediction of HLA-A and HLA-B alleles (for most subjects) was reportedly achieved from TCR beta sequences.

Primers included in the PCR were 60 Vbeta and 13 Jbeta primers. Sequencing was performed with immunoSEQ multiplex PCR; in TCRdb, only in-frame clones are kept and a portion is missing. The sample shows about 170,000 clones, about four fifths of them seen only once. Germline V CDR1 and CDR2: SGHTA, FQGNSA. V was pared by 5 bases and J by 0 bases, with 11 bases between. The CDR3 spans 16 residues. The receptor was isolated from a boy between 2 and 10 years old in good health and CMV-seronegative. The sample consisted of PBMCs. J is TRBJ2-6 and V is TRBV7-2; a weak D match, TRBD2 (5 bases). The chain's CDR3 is CASSLGVNSGANVLTF. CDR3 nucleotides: TGTGCCAGCAGCCTCGGGGTGAACTCTGGGGCCAACGTCCTGACTTTC.